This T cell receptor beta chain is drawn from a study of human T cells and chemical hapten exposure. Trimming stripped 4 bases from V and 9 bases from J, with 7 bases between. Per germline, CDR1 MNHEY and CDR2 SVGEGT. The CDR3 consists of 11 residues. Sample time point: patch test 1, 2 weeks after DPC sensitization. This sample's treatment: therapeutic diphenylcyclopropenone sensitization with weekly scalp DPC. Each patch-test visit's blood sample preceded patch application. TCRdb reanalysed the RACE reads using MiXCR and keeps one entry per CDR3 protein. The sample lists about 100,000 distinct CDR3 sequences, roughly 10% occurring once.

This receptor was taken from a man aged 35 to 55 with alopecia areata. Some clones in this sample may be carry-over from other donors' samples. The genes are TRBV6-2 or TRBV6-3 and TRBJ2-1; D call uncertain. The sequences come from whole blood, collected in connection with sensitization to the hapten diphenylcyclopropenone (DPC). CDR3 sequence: CASSSDGEQFF. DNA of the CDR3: TGTGCCAGCAGTTCCGATGGTGAGCAGTTCTTC.